This note documents a single TCR beta chain sequence. Its antigen is currently unknown. The data originate from a study of regulatory T cells in long-lasting Graves disease. Broader study findings: TCR diversity in persistent Graves' patients was below that of newly diagnosed ones. Relative to new patients (around 1,000), persistent patients exhibited greater sharing of public clonotypes (2,741).

Time point described: persistent/refractory GD, antithyroid drugs over 5 years with positive TRAb. PBMC-derived RNA was used for the TCR library. An approximately 10-milliliter sample of peripheral blood was drawn into EDTA tubes. With iRepertoire HTBI primers and Arm-PCR of CDR3 regions, TCR beta libraries were built. TCRdb re-called the multiplex PCR reads through MiXCR, storing one row per CDR3 protein. The sample lists about 310,000 distinct CDR3 sequences; roughly a fifth were seen once. V lost 0 bases, J lost 0 bases, and 3 bases lay in between. Germline CDR1 and CDR2: LNHNV and YYDKDF (reference sequence). This CDR3 comprises 15 residues.

This clonotype originated in a female donor with Graves disease. The sample was peripheral blood mononuclear cells (PBMCs), taken when the disease was refractory, from a patient treated with antithyroid drugs. V gene TRBV15 combines with J gene TRBJ2-6; no reliable D call. The DNA of the CDR3 is TGTGCCACCAGCAGAGACTACTCTGGGGCCAACGTCCTGACTTTC. Translated, it gives CATSRDYSGANVLTF.